The T cell receptor (beta chain) described here comes from a study of T cell changes during pregnancy in multiple sclerosis. V shed 6 bases and J 4 bases; nucleotides not matched to a gene: 8. Germline lookup yields CDR1 PRHDT and CDR2 FYEKMQ (reference sequence). The CDR3 runs 15 residues. Produced via immunoSEQ multiplex PCR; TCRdb's table is partial and in-frame only. This sample yields under 65,000 clones, of which 75% to 95% are seen a single time; over 1% belongs to the top ten. The sequences come from peripheral blood, collected after pregnancy. The TCR sequence derives from a female donor in good health, enrolled as a control in a pregnancy study. J is TRBJ2-3 and V is TRBV13, with 9 bases identical to TRBD2. The DNA of the CDR3 is TGTGCCAGCAGATATATTAGCGGGAGTCCAGATACGCAGTATTTT. Its translation: CASRYISGSPDTQYF.